This T cell receptor (beta chain) was recorded in a study of T cells after yellow fever vaccination. Study-wide background: Fractions containing few cells were prepared with SMART-Seq v4 Ultra Low Input. Study conclusions and caveats: Primary-vaccination clones mostly resurfaced post-booster (approximately 96% CD4, about 87% CD8). Few clonotypes appeared in both CD4 and CD8 compartments.

In regard to this clonotype: What it recognizes is unknown.

By 5'RACE template switching, TCR cDNA was produced, with a universal primer site and UMIs added in the process. From the 5' RACE reads, TCRdb called clonotypes with MiXCR, one entry per CDR3 protein. This table holds approximately 330,000 distinct CDR3 sequences, around 12% found once. V was trimmed by 3 bases and J by 3 bases, leaving 9 bases between them. Germline lookup yields CDR1 LNHNV and CDR2 YYDKDF (reference sequence). The CDR3 is 14 amino acids. This receptor was identified in a man younger than 35 who received the YFV17D yellow fever vaccine. The sequences come from CD4+ T cells sorted from PBMCs, collected 15 days after the yellow fever booster vaccination. V gene TRBV15 combines with J gene TRBJ1-5, with TRBD1 as a possible D gene (6 bases). The DNA of the CDR3 is TGTGCCACCAGCAGCCGACAGGACAATCAGCCCCAGCATTTT. Amino acids: CATSSRQDNQPQHF.